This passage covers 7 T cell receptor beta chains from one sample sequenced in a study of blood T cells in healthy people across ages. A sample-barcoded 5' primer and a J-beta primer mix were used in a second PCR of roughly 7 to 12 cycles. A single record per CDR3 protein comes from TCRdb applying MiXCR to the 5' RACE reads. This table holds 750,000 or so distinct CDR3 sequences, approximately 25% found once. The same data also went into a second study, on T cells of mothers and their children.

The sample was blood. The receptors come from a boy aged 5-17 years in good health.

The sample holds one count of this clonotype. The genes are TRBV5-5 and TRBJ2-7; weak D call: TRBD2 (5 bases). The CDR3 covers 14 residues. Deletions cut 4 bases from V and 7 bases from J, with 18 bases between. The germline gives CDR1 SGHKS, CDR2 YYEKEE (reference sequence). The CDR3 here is CASSLLDSQGEQYF. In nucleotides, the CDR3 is TGTGCCAGCAGCCTGCTGGACTCACAAGGAGAGCAGTACTTC.

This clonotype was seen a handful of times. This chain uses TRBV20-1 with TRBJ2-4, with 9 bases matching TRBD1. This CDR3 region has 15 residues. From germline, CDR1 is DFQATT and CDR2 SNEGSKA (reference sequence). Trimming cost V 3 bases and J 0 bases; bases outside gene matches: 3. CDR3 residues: CSARGDREAKNIQYF. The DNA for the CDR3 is TGCAGTGCTAGGGGGGACAGGGAAGCCAAAAACATTCAGTACTTC.

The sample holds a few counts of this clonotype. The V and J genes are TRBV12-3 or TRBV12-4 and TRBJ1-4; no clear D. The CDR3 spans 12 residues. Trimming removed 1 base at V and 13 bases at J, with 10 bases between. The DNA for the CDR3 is TGTGCCAGCAGTTTAGTACGGGAAGTACTGTTTTTT. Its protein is CASSLVREVLFF.

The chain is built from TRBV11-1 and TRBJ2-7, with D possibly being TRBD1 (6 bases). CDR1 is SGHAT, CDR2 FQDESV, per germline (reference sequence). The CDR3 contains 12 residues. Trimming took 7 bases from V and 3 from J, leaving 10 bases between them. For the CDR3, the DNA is TGTGCCAGCACCCAAGGGGGCTACGAGCAGTACTTC. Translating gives CASTQGGYEQYF.

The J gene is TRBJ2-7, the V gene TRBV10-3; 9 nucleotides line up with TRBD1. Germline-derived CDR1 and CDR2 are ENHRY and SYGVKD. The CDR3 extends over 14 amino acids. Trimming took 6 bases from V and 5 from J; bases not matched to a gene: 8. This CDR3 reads CAIRTGTGKNEQYF. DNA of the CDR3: TGTGCCATCAGGACCGGGACAGGGAAAAACGAGCAGTACTTC.

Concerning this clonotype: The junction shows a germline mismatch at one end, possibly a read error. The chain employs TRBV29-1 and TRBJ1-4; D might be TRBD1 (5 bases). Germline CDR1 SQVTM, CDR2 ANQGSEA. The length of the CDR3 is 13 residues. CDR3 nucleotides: TGCGGCGTTGAAGCAGGGTTGGGTGAAAAACTGTTTTTT. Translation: CGVEAGLGEKLFF.

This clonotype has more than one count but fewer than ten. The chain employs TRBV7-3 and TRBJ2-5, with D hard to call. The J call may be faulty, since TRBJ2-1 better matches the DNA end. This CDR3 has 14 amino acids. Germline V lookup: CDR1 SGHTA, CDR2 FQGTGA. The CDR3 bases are TGTGCCAGCAGCTTAGACGTAACGCGGAATGAGCAGTTCTTC. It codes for CASSLDVTRNEQFF.